This entry features one T cell receptor (beta chain) sequence. As handled by the study authors: Counts of nucleated cells, estimated from reference gene primer amplification, were obtained. This table comes from immunoSEQ multiplex PCR, and its TCRdb copy is limited to in-frame clones, with some not included. D and trimming come from the DNA, and the V and J calls and clone size come from that table. The repertoire holds 150,000 to 200,000 clones, with about 86% as singletons. The data derive from a study of blood T cell repertoires in COVID-19. This CDR3 has 16 residues. Germline V gene sequence: CDR1 KGHDR, CDR2 SFDVKD. The junction had 5 bases not matched to a gene; V was cut back by 4 bases and J by 1 base.

The genes are TRBV24-1 and TRBJ2-3, with 9 bases lining up with TRBD1. Sample: peripheral blood. The TCR comes from a man aged 18 to 30 with active or convalescent COVID-19. The CDR3 nucleotides read TGTGCCACCAGTGACCCGGGGGACAGGGGCACAGATACGCAGTATTTT. Its translation is CATSDPGDRGTDTQYF.